Described below is a single TCR beta chain sequence and its context. This sample stems from a study of CD8 T cells in Susac syndrome. Random hexamers served to reverse transcribe about 0.45 to 1 ug RNA. TCRdb ran MiXCR on the immunoSEQ multiplex PCR reads and lists one entry per CDR3 protein. The sample has over 150,000 distinct CDR3 sequences, under 95% seen once. TEMRA cells were FACS-enriched, unlike CD8+ and CD4+ T cells, which were negatively isolated. V was pared by 2 bases and J by 3 bases, with 13 bases between. CDR3 length: 16 residues. Germline CDR1 reads SEHNR; CDR2 reads FQNEAQ (reference sequence).

V usage is TRBV7-9 and J usage is TRBJ2-2; the D gene is possibly TRBD1 (5 bases). Sequenced input: CD4+ T cells from PBMCs. The sequence derives from a human donor with multiple sclerosis. The CDR3: CASSLLGQVYTGELFF. The DNA of the CDR3 is TGTGCCAGCAGCTTATTGGGGCAGGTTTACACCGGGGAGCTGTTTTTT.